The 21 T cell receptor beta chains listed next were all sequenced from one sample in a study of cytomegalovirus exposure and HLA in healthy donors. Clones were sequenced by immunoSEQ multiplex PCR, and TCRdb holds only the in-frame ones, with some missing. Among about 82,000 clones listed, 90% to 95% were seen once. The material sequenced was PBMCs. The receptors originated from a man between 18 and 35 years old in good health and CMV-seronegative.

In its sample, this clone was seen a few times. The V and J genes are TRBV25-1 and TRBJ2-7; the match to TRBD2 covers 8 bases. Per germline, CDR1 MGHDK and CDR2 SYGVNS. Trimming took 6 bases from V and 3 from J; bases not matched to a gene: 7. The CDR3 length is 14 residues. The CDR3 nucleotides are TGTGCCAGCAGCAGAGCGGGAGTTTACTACGAGCAGTACTTC. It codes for CASSRAGVYYEQYF.

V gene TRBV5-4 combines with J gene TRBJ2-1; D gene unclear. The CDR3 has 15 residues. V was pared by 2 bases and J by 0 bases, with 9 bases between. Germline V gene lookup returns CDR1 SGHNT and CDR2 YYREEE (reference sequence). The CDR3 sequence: CASSLTVSSYNEQFF. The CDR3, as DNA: TGTGCCAGCAGCTTAACAGTAAGCTCCTACAATGAGCAGTTCTTC. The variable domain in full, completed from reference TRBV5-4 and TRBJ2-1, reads ETGVTQSPTHLIKTRGQQVTLRCSSQSGHNTVSWYQQALGQGPQFIFQYYREEENGRGNFPPRFSGLQFPNYSSELNVNALELDDSALYLCASSLTVSSYNEQFFGPGTRLTVL.

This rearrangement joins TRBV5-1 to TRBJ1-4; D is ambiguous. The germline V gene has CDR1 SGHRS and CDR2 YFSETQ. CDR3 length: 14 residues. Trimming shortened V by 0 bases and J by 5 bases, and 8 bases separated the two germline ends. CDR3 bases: TGCGCCAGCAGCTTGGTTTCAGGCAATGAAAAACTGTTTTTT. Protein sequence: CASSLVSGNEKLFF.

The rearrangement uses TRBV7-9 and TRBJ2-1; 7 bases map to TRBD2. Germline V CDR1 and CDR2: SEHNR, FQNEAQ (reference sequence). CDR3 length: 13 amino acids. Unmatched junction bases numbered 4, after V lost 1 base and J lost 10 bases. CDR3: CASSLEQGGEQFF. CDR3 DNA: TGTGCCAGCAGCTTAGAGCAGGGAGGGGAGCAGTTCTTC.

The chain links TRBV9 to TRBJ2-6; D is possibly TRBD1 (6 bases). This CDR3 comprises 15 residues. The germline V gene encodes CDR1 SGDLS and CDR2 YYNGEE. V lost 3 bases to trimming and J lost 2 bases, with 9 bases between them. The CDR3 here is CASSATGTGANVLTF. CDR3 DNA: TGTGCCAGCAGCGCAACAGGGACTGGGGCCAACGTCCTGACTTTC. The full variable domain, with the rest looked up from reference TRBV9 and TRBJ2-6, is DSGVTQTPKHLITATGQRVTLRCSPRSGDLSVYWYQQSLDQGLQFLIQYYNGEERAKGNILERFSAQQFPDLHSELNLSSLELGDSALYFCASSATGTGANVLTFGAGSRLTVL.

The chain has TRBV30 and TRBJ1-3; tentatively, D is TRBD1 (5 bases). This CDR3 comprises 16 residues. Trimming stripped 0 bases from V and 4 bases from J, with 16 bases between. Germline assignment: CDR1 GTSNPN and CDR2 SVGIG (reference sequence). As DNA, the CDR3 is TGTGCCTGGAGTGTACTCCGGGGGTCGAAGGGAAACACCATATATTTT. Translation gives CAWSVLRGSKGNTIYF.

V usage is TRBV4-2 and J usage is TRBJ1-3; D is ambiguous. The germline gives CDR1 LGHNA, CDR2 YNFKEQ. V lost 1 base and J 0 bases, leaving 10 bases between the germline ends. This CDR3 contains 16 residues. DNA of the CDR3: TGTGCCAGCAGCCAAGCCGAGGCCGTCTCTGGAAACACCATATATTTT. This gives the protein CASSQAEAVSGNTIYF.

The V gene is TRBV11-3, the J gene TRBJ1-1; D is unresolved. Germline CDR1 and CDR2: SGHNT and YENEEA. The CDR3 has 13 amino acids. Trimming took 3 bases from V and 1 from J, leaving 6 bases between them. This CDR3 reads CASSFAENTEAFF. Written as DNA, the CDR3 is TGTGCCAGCAGCTTTGCGGAGAACACTGAAGCTTTCTTT. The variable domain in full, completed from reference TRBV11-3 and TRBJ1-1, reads EAGVVQSPRYKIIEKKQPVAFWCNPISGHNTLYWYLQNLGQGPELLIRYENEEAVDDSQLPKDRFSAERLKGVDSTLKIQPAELGDSAVYLCASSFAENTEAFFGQGTRLTVV.

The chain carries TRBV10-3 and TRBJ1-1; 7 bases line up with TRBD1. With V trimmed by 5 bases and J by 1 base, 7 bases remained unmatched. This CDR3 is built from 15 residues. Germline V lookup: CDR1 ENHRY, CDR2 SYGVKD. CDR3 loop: CAISTSGTENTEAFF. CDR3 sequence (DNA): TGTGCCATCAGTACCAGTGGGACAGAGAACACTGAAGCTTTCTTT.

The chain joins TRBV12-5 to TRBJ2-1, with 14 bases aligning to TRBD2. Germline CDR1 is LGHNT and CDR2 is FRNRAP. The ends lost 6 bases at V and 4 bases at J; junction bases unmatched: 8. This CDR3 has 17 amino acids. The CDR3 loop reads CASGRTSGGREYNEQFF. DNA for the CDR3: TGTGCTAGTGGACGGACTAGCGGGGGGCGGGAATACAATGAGCAGTTCTTC.

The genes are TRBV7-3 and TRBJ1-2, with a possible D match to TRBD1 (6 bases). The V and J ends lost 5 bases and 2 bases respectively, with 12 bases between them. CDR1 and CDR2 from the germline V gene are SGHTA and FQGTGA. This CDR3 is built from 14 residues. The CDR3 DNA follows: TGTGCCAGCAGCGGGACTACAGGGAACTATGGCTACACCTTC. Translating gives CASSGTTGNYGYTF.

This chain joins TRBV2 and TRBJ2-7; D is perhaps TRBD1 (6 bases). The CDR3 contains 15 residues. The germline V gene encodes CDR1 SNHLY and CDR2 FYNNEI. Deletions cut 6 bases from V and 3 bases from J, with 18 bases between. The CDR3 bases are TGTGCCAGCAGCGAGGGCTATAGACAGGTCTACGAGCAGTACTTC. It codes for CASSEGYRQVYEQYF.

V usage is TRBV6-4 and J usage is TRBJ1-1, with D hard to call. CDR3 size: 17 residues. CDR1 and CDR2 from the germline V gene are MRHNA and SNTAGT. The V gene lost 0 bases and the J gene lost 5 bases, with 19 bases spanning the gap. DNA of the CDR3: TGTGCCAGCAGTGACTCATCGTCGAGTCCCGGGAGGACTGAAGCTTTCTTT. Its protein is CASSDSSSSPGRTEAFF.

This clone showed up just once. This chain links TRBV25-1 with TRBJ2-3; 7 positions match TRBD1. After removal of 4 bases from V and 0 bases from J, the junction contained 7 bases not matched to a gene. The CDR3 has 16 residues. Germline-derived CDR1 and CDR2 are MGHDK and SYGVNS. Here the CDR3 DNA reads TGTGCCAGCAGTGCCAACAGGGGACCTAGCACAGATACGCAGTATTTT. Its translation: CASSANRGPSTDTQYF.

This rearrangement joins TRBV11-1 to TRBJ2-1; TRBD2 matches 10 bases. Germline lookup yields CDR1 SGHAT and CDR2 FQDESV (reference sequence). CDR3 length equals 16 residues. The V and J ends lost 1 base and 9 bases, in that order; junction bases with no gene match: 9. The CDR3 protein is CASSLGASGRRSEQFF. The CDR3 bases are TGTGCCAGCAGCTTAGGGGCTAGCGGGAGACGAAGTGAGCAGTTCTTC.

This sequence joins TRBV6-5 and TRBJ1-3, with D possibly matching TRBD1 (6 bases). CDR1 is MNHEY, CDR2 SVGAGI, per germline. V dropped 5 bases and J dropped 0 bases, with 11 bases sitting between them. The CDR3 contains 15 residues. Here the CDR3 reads CASSTRTVSGNTIYF. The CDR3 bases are TGTGCCAGCAGTACCCGGACAGTCTCTGGAAACACCATATATTTT.

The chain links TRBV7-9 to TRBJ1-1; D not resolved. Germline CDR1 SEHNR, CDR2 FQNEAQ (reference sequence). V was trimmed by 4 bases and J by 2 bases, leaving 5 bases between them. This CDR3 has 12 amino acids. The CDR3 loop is CASSSINTEAFF. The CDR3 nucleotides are TGTGCCAGCAGCTCAATTAACACTGAAGCTTTCTTT.

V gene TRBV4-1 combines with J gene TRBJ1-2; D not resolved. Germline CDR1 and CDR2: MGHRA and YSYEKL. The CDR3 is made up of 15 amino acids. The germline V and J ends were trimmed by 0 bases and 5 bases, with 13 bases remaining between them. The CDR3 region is CASSQDLASVYGYTF. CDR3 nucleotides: TGCGCCAGCAGCCAAGATTTAGCGTCGGTTTATGGCTACACCTTC.

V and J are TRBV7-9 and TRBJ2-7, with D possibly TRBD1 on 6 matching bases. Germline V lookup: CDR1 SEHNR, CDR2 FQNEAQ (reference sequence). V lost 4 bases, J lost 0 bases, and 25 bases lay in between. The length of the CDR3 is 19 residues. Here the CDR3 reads CASSWLGTPVRVGSYEQYF. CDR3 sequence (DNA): TGTGCCAGCAGCTGGCTCGGGACACCGGTGAGGGTTGGCTCCTACGAGCAGTACTTC.

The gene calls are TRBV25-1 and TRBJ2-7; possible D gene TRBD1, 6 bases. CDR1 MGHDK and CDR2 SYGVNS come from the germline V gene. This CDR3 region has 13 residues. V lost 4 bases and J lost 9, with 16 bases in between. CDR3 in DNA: TGTGCCAGCAGTGTAACAGGGACCCCGAGGCAGTACTTC. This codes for CASSVTGTPRQYF.

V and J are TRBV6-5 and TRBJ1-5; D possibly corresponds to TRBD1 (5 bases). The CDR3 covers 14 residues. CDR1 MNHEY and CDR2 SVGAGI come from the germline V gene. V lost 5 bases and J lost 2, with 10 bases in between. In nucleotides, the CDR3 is TGTGCCAGCAGTGAAGGGGCGGGCAATCAGCCCCAGCATTTT. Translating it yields CASSEGAGNQPQHF.